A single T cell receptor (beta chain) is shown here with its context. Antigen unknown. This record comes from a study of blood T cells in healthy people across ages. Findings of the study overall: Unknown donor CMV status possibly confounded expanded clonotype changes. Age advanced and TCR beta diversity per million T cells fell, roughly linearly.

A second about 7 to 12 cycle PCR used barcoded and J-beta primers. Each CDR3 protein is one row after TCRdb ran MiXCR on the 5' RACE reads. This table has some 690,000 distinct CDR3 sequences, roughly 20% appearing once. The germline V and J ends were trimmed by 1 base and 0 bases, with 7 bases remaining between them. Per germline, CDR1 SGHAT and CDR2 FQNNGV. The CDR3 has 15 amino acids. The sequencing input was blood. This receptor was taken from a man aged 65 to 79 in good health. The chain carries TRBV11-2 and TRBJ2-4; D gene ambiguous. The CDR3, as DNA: TGTGCCAGCAGCTTAGGAGGAATAGCCAAAAACATTCAGTACTTC. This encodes CASSLGGIAKNIQYF.